Below, 12 T cell receptor beta chains from the same sample are listed, as sequenced in a study of cytomegalovirus exposure and HLA in healthy donors. 13 Jbeta primers and 60 Vbeta primers were used for the PCR. Profiling relied on immunoSEQ multiplex PCR, and the TCRdb table lists in-frame clones only, not all of them. The data hold over 80,000 clones, with about 74% observed a single time. The sample was PBMCs. Every receptor here comes from a man in his 60s in good health and CMV-seropositive.

This chain connects TRBV18 to TRBJ2-2; maybe TRBD1 (6 bases). Germline CDR1 is KGHSH and CDR2 is LQKENI. The CDR3 length is 14 residues. V dropped 4 bases and J dropped 3 bases, with 9 bases sitting between them. Written as DNA, the CDR3 is TGTGCCAGCTCACAGTCAGGGGACACCGGGGAGCTGTTTTTT. Protein product: CASSQSGDTGELFF. Full variable domain (missing parts from reference TRBV18 and TRBJ2-2): NAGVMQNPRHLVRRRGQEARLRCSPMKGHSHVYWYRQLPEEGLKFMVYLQKENIIDESGMPKERFSAEFPKEGPSILRIQQVVRGDSAAYFCASSQSGDTGELFFGEGSRLTVL.

Only one count was recorded for this clone. V usage is TRBV5-5 and J usage is TRBJ1-6, with unresolved D. CDR3 length: 16 amino acids. Germline V gene lookup returns CDR1 SGHKS and CDR2 YYEKEE (reference sequence). The ends were cut back, 7 bases at V and 4 bases at J, with 18 bases in the middle. The DNA of the CDR3 is TGTGCCAGCCGAACCACGATTACTAATTATAATTCACCCCTCCACTTT. It specifies CASRTTITNYNSPLHF.

This clone was seen only once. The V gene is TRBV19, the J gene TRBJ1-1; 7 nucleotides agree with TRBD1. Germline V lookup: CDR1 LNHDA, CDR2 SQIVND (reference sequence). The CDR3 is 15 residues long. With 3 bases clipped from V and 1 base from J, the junction kept 5 bases outside the gene matches. The CDR3 spells CASSMAGTENTEAFF. The CDR3 DNA reads TGTGCCAGTAGTATGGCCGGGACAGAGAACACTGAAGCTTTCTTT.

The rearrangement joins TRBV9 to TRBJ2-3; 14 bases are a match to TRBD2. Trimming cost V 4 bases and J 2 bases; bases outside gene matches: 18. This CDR3 spans 21 amino acids. Looked up from germline, CDR1 is SGDLS and CDR2 is YYNGEE. The DNA of the CDR3 is TGTGCCAGCAGCACAAGTGGACAGGTCCGACTAGCGGGGGGGGACACAGATACGCAGTATTTT. It encodes CASSTSGQVRLAGGDTDTQYF.

V usage is TRBV9 and J usage is TRBJ2-7; 7 nucleotides line up with TRBD1. The junction had 3 bases not matched to a gene; V was cut back by 0 bases and J by 0 bases. CDR1 is SGDLS, CDR2 YYNGEE, per germline. The CDR3 length is 15 residues. CDR3 sequence (DNA): TGTGCCAGCAGCGTAGGGACAGGAAGCTCCTACGAGCAGTACTTC. It specifies CASSVGTGSSYEQYF.

The chain is built from TRBV7-2 and TRBJ2-2; TRBD2 agrees at 9 bases. This CDR3 comprises 16 residues. V was clipped by 4 bases and J by 3 bases; unmatched bases: 6. From germline, CDR1 is SGHTA and CDR2 FQGNSA. The CDR3 nucleotides are TGTGCCAGCAGCTACGGGCTAGCGGGGTACACCGGGGAGCTGTTTTTT. Protein product: CASSYGLAGYTGELFF. Full variable domain (rest looked up from reference TRBV7-2 and TRBJ2-2): GAGVSQSPSNKVTEKGKDVELRCDPISGHTALYWYRQSLGQGLEFLIYFQGNSAPDKSGLPSDRFSAERTGGSVSTLTIQRTQQEDSAVYLCASSYGLAGYTGELFFGEGSRLTVL.

V usage is TRBV6-5 and J usage is TRBJ2-3; D remains unclear. CDR1 and CDR2 (germline): MNHEY, SVGAGI. Trimming removed 2 bases at V and 5 bases at J, with 8 bases between. This CDR3 has 13 amino acids. This CDR3 reads CASSYRLGDTQYF. CDR3 coding DNA: TGTGCCAGCAGTTACAGACTCGGAGATACGCAGTATTTT.

The chain recombines TRBV6-4 with TRBJ2-3; 7 positions agree with TRBD1. J gave up 4 bases and V 6 bases, and 16 bases lay outside the gene matches. This CDR3 comprises 17 residues. Germline values: CDR1 MRHNA, CDR2 SNTAGT. In nucleotides, the CDR3 is TGTGCCAGCAGCGAAACGCCTACAGGGGCGCACTCAGATACGCAGTATTTT. Translation: CASSETPTGAHSDTQYF.

The rearrangement uses TRBV19 and TRBJ2-5; 7 nucleotides agree with TRBD2. Germline values: CDR1 LNHDA, CDR2 SQIVND (reference sequence). V was pared by 2 bases and J by 4 bases, with 4 bases of the junction left unmatched. There are 14 residues in the CDR3. This CDR3 reads CASSILAAPETQYF. The CDR3 coding sequence is TGTGCCAGTAGTATACTAGCGGCCCCAGAGACCCAGTACTTC.

This clone showed up just once. DNA for the CDR3: TGCGCCAGCAGCCAGATACAGGGGAGTAATGAAAAACTGTTTTTT. As protein: CASSQIQGSNEKLFF. The V call is TRBV4-1, the J call TRBJ1-4; 7 nucleotides agree with TRBD1. The CDR3 has 15 amino acids. The J segment lost 4 bases and the V segment lost 3 bases, leaving 5 bases of the junction unmatched. CDR1 MGHRA and CDR2 YSYEKL come from the germline V gene.

This chain joins TRBV29-1 and TRBJ2-1; possible D gene TRBD1, 6 bases. V lost 6 bases, J lost 4 bases, and 31 bases lay in between. The germline V gene encodes CDR1 SQVTM and CDR2 ANQGSEA. The CDR3 length is 19 residues. DNA of the CDR3: TGCAGCGTACGAGGGGGTTCGGGTGGACTTCCAGGCCCATACAATGAGCAGTTCTTC. Its protein is CSVRGGSGGLPGPYNEQFF.

The rearrangement links TRBV10-3 to TRBJ2-2; D perhaps matches TRBD2 (7 bases). V was trimmed by 7 bases and J by 6 bases, leaving 15 bases between them. Germline V gives CDR1 ENHRY, CDR2 SYGVKD. CDR3 length: 14 residues. The CDR3 reads CAITSGGQSGELFF. As DNA, the CDR3 is TGTGCCATCACTTCGGGGGGCCAATCCGGGGAGCTGTTTTTT.